This T cell receptor beta chain was documented in a study of blood T cells in healthy people across ages (dated by TCRdb to about 2015). About the investigation overall: In model experiments, roughly one uniquely barcoded TCR beta cDNA molecule per two T cells was captured by template switching. Four age groups were formed from the donors: young (average 16 years), middle-aged (approximately 41), aged (approximately 60) and long-lived (82). For two donors (one aged 18 to 30 and one aged 80 or older), the study analyzed two additional independent replicas of 1 million unique cDNA reads from the same blood draw. Age-related changes in TCR beta repertoire diversity were measured in the study by deep sequencing normalized with unique cDNA molecular identifiers. To avoid experimental bias, donors of different ages were randomly spread across the sequencing lanes.

Libraries were prepared through 5' RACE. Sequenced using an Illumina HiSeq 2500. The second PCR ran for roughly 7 to 11 cycles and used a J-beta primer mix along with a sample-barcoded 5' primer. A template-switch 5' adaptor carrying 12 random nucleotides introduced a unique molecular identifier onto each TCR beta cDNA molecule. Each sample yielded at least 3 million CDR3-containing paired-end reads. The Mint cDNA synthesis kit, primed by a TRBC-specific oligonucleotide, was used to synthesize first-strand cDNA from all RNA. All cDNA was treated with uracil-DNA glycosylase and then went through a first 18-cycle PCR with the universal primers M1SS and BC2_uni_R. In the authors' own workflow: For normalization, 1 million high-quality reads, each with a distinct molecular identifier, were randomly selected from each sample. Reads sharing molecular identifiers were discarded rather than binned into consensus sequences. MiTCR, set to a Q25 quality threshold and the strictest error-elimination algorithm, was used for CDR3 identification, clonotype clustering and error correction. A nonparametric unseen species model using Euler transformation provided a lower-bound estimate of total TCR beta diversity. TCRdb itself trimmed the public reads at Q25 with fastp, ran MiXCR and retained productive beta chains. Rows merge per CDR3 protein into single entries with the most common DNA and genes. It is TCRdb's table, rather than the study itself, that gives the V and J calls and clone size. The sample data list about 590,000 distinct CDR3 sequences, and under 30% of these were observed just once. The top ten clones comprise approximately 15% of the sample.

Beyond this particular receptor, the publication reports: Conclusive comparison of naive and antigen-experienced compartments was prevented by the profiling of bulk unsorted PBMCs. Compared with the aged group, the long-lived group had more naive CD4+ T cells, fewer expanded clones and increased TCR diversity, a pattern suggesting age selection. As age increased, observed TCR beta diversity per million T cells dropped in a roughly linear way, and a significant reduction was already evident by age about 40. Because donor CMV infection status was unknown, age-related changes in expanded clonotypes were potentially confounded. Estimates of total diversity based on one million sequenced T cells were regarded as lower bounds and as underestimates. Observed TCR beta diversity correlated strongly with the percentage of naive T cells measured by flow cytometry.

The roughly 38 donors, aged about 6 to 100 years, were systemically healthy Caucasian individuals from Russia. Ten milliliters of peripheral blood were drawn from each donor into EDTA-treated Vacutainer tubes. PBMCs were isolated by Ficoll-Paque density-gradient centrifugation, with at least 7 million obtained per sample. Trizol reagent was used to extract total RNA from PBMCs, with at least 5.5 micrograms per sample. For every donor, flow cytometry on a PBMC aliquot measured the percentage of naive CD45RAhigh/CD27high T cells. This clonotype occurred a few times. Its antigen is not yet known. One base away there is no much larger clone; base qualities are not given. Trimming accounts for 5 bases at V and 5 bases at J, while the number of junction bases matched to no gene is 8. For CDR1 and CDR2, the germline V gene (reference sequence) lists DFQATT and SNEGSKA. Inclusive of the bounding cysteine and phenylalanine, the CDR3 is 14 residues long. The CDR3 DNA has 42 bases and is translated from base 1.

The sequenced sample consisted of blood. The TCR comes from a woman older than 75 in good health. The chain is made from TRBV20-1 and TRBJ2-7; TRBD1 lines up with 11 middle nucleotides. The CDR3 amino acid sequence is: CSALRDRGFDEQYF. The DNA sequence is as follows: TGCAGTGCTCTGAGGGACAGGGGGTTCGACGAGCAGTACTTC.